The next 8 T cell receptor beta chains were all read from a single sample in a study of blood T cell repertoires in COVID-19. TCRdb's table, derived via immunoSEQ multiplex PCR, lists solely in-frame clones and lacks some. The top ten hold 9.4% of the sample, which has fewer than 300,000 clones, over 75% seen once. Sequencing input: peripheral blood. All receptors come from a man aged 18 to 29 with active or convalescent COVID-19.

V gene TRBV24-1 combines with J gene TRBJ1-2, with 8 positions matching TRBD1. The junction had 6 bases not matched to a gene; V was cut back by 5 bases and J by 2 bases. This CDR3 has 15 residues. Germline V lookup: CDR1 KGHDR, CDR2 SFDVKD. The chain's CDR3 is CATSAFAGGNYGYTF. The CDR3 nucleotides are TGTGCCACCAGTGCATTTGCAGGGGGCAACTATGGCTACACCTTC.

The table lists this clone with a few counts. The V and J genes are TRBV5-6 and TRBJ1-2; 9 bases align to TRBD1. The trim removed 6 bases at V and 2 bases at J, leaving 8 bases unmatched. Per germline, CDR1 SGHDT and CDR2 YYEEEE. CDR3 length: 15 residues. The CDR3 nucleotides read TGTGCCAGCACCCTGGGGGACAGGGCAAACTATGGCTACACCTTC. Protein sequence: CASTLGDRANYGYTF.

The rearrangement joins TRBV5-1 to TRBJ2-1; tentatively, D is TRBD1 (5 bases). This CDR3 is 18 amino acids long. Per the germline V gene, CDR1 is SGHRS and CDR2 is YFSETQ. The V gene lost 1 base and the J gene lost 4 bases, with 21 bases spanning the gap. The CDR3 spells CASSLSSWVRAKYNEQFF. The CDR3 DNA reads TGCGCCAGCAGCTTGTCAAGTTGGGTCAGGGCCAAATACAATGAGCAGTTCTTC. The complete variable domain, with remaining parts taken from reference TRBV5-1 and TRBJ2-1, reads KAGVTQTPRYLIKTRGQQVTLSCSPISGHRSVSWYQQTPGQGLQFLFEYFSETQRNKGNFPGRFSGRQFSNSRSEMNVSTLELGDSALYLCASSLSSWVRAKYNEQFFGPGTRLTVL.

The chain is built from TRBV4-1 and TRBJ1-3; D is unclear. CDR1 is MGHRA, CDR2 YSYEKL, per germline. The CDR3 is made up of 15 amino acids. Trimming pared 1 base from V and 1 base from J, leaving 8 bases between. CDR3 coding DNA: TGCGCCAGCAGCCAAGTTAGAGGGTCTGGAAACACCATATATTTT. This gives the protein CASSQVRGSGNTIYF.

The chain employs TRBV5-6 and TRBJ2-7, with 7 positions matching TRBD1. J was trimmed by 1 base and V by 3 bases; bases with no gene match: 4. The CDR3 spans 14 residues. Germline V gene sequence: CDR1 SGHDT, CDR2 YYEEEE. The CDR3 is CASSSKTGSYEQYF. The CDR3 DNA follows: TGTGCCAGCAGCTCCAAGACAGGGTCCTACGAGCAGTACTTC.

The J gene is TRBJ2-2, the V gene TRBV27, with 8 positions matching TRBD1. The germline V gene has CDR1 MNHEY and CDR2 SMNVEV (reference sequence). The CDR3 extends over 15 amino acids. The V and J ends lost 8 bases and 1 base, in that order; junction bases with no gene match: 6. The CDR3 sequence is CASRRTGLNTGELFF. CDR3 coding DNA: TGTGCCAGCCGACGGACAGGGTTGAACACCGGGGAGCTGTTTTTT.

The gene calls are TRBV19 and TRBJ1-1; D is perhaps TRBD1 (6 bases). Germline CDR1 reads LNHDA; CDR2 reads SQIVND (reference sequence). This CDR3 is 12 amino acids long. V shed 7 bases and J shed 8 bases, with 14 bases lying between them. CDR3 bases: TGTGCCAGTACTAACAGGGAGATGGAAGCTTTCTTT. Translated: CASTNREMEAFF.

This clone was seen a handful of times. The rearrangement links TRBV18 to TRBJ2-7; 8 bases fit TRBD1. Trimming at V came to 5 bases and at J to 2 bases, leaving 8 bases not matched to a gene. Germline V lookup: CDR1 KGHSH, CDR2 LQKENI. This CDR3 comprises 15 residues. The DNA of the CDR3 is TGTGCCAGCTCAATCACAGGGGGAAGTCCCTACGAGCAGTACTTC. It codes for CASSITGGSPYEQYF.